This TCR beta chain was recorded in a study of metastatic and nonmetastatic thyroid tumors. There were no patients who had received any treatment before thyroid surgery. Per the study methods: Between-group CDR3 differences, defined by clinicopathological status, yielded a distant-metastasis classifier for papillary thyroid cancer. TCRdb re-processed the PCR reads through MiXCR. For this entry, the V and J calls and clone size follow TCRdb and not the study's own pipeline. The sample includes fewer than 20,000 clones, 20% to 25% of them seen just once. Findings of the study overall: When malignant thyroid tumors were compared with benign nodules, TCR beta diversity was reportedly significantly higher in the malignant tumors. This held in both blood and tumor samples.

CDR1 is SGHRS, CDR2 YFSETQ, per germline. This CDR3 region has 15 residues. The V end was cut by 4 bases, the J end by 6 bases, with 16 bases between. There are many counts of this clone. Its specificity is unknown. The clonotype originates from a male donor with papillary thyroid cancer or a benign thyroid nodule (not recorded which). Some clones in this sample may be carry-over from other donors' samples. Sequencing was performed on tumor tissue. This chain connects TRBV5-1 to TRBJ2-2, with D unclear. Here the CDR3 reads CASSPGNLWSGELFF. DNA for the CDR3: TGCGCCAGCAGCCCGGGTAATTTGTGGTCCGGGGAGCTGTTTTTT.